This record concerns one T cell receptor (beta chain) sequence. This clone was counted a few times. It lacks a known antigen. The record has no base qualities; no much larger clone is one base away. This specimen belongs to a study of tumor-infiltrating lymphocytes in localized non-small cell lung cancer (dated by TCRdb to 2020 to 2023). Looking at the study overall: The cohort covered several histologies, both smokers and never-smokers, and patients whose samples were collected after neoadjuvant chemotherapy. Resected tumor tissue and uninvolved lung tissue described as non-adjacent to the tumor were contributed by each patient, with both tissues obtained from the same patient. TCR sequencing was one of several integrated assays, alongside flow cytometry, multiplex immunofluorescence, RNA-seq, exome sequencing and proteomics, applied to the same patients. The overall ICON cohort was composed of over a hundred surgical patients with localized non-small cell lung cancer whose tumors were resected. A total of fewer than 60 patients were included in the paired tumor versus uninvolved lung comparison of immunoSEQ T-cell fraction.

Summary of the overall study and its limitations: No difference in TCR-derived T-cell fraction was observed between the flow cytometry-defined immunotypes IM1 (good prognosis) and IM2 (poor prognosis). Because different pieces of the same tissue were used for different assays, technical variation could not be separated from intratumor heterogeneity. Assay coverage varied across patients depending on available tissue quantity, so only a subset of the cohort had TCR sequencing. Consistent with immunofluorescence CD3 counts, TCRbeta sequencing supported greater T cell infiltration in tumors than in uninvolved lung tissue.

Enrollment in ICON was initiated in early 2016, and the last patient was enrolled in 2018. Fresh tumor and matched uninvolved tissue for in-depth immune analyses, including TCR sequencing, were collected from a subcohort of 65 to 80 patients. DNA isolated from bulk tissue, without cell sorting, was used for TCR sequencing. Spanning cysteine to phenylalanine, the CDR3 consists of 13 amino acids. Only the CDR3 DNA stays, 39 bases, in frame from base 1. CDR1 and CDR2 were assigned from the germline V gene as SGHRS and YFSETQ. Cut back by 2 bases and 3 bases, the V and J ends lie 6 bases apart. The immunoSEQ assay used for TCR sequencing gave the T-cell fraction in both tumor and uninvolved lung tissue. In the authors' own workflow: To analyze survival, patients were divided into a high T-cell fraction group (upper tertile) and a low T-cell fraction group (lower two tertiles), and the two groups were compared using a log-rank test. A signed-rank test was used to test differences in T-cell fraction between paired tumor and uninvolved lung samples. TCRdb carries this immuneACCESS record with in-frame sequences only. Its versions omit some clonotypes, under half of them owing to an unresolved V gene in the studies checked, with the rest unexplained. V, J and clone size were drawn from that table, and D and trimming were deduced from the DNA. The sample has about 9,300 clones on record, around 77% of them singletons. Of the sample, about 15% is held by the ten largest clones.

The V gene is TRBV5-1 and the J gene is TRBJ2-1, with no confidently assigned D gene. The sequence was obtained from a human donor with non-small cell lung cancer. Sequenced: uninvolved lung tissue not adjacent to the tumor. The CDR3 region has the sequence CASSFADYNEQFF. In nucleotides, the sequence is TGCGCCAGCAGCTTTGCTGACTACAATGAGCAGTTCTTC.